Here is one T cell receptor beta chain with its context. Source study methods: Nucleated cell counts were estimated from reference gene primer amplification. TCRdb's copy holds only in-frame clones and misses some; the assay was immunoSEQ multiplex PCR. V and J calls and clone size follow that table, whereas D and trimming were derived from the DNA. The profile shows under 400,000 clones, about 90% of them singletons. This entry belongs to a study of blood T cell repertoires in COVID-19. Overall study: COVID-19 samples collected from the United States, Italy and Spain covered acute and convalescent phases. In each case, the material was cDNA or gDNA derived from T cells, B-cell-depleted T cells, or PBMCs.

The CDR3 loop spans 15 amino acids. The V segment lost 7 bases and the J segment 5 bases; nucleotides outside the gene matches: 10. CDR1 is MDHEN and CDR2 is SYDVKM in the germline V gene. This clonotype was obtained from a man between 18 and 29 years old with active or convalescent COVID-19. The chain joins TRBV28 to TRBJ1-5; 8 bases align to TRBD1. The specimen was peripheral blood. The CDR3 here is CASTYQDRDYQPQHF. The DNA of the CDR3 is TGTGCCAGCACCTATCAGGACAGGGATTATCAGCCCCAGCATTTT. Variable domain in full (rest from reference TRBV28 and TRBJ1-5): DVKVTQSSRYLVKRTGEKVFLECVQDMDHENMFWYRQDPGLGLRLIYFSYDVKMKEKGDIPEGYSVSREKKERFSLILESASTNQTSMYLCASTYQDRDYQPQHFGDGTRLSIL.